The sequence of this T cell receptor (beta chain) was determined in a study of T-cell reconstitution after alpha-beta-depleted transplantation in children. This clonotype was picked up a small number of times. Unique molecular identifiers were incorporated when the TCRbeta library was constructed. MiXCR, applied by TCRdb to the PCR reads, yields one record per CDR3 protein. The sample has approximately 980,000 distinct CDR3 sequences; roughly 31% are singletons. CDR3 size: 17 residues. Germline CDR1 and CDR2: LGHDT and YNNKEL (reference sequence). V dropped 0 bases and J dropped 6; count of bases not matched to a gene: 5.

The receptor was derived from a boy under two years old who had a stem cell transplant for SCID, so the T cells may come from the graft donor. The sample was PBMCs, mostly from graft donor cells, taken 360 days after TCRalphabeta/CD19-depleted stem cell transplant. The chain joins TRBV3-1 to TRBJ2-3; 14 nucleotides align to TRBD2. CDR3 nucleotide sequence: TGTGCCAGCAGCCAAGAAGGACTAGCGGGGGGAACGGATACGCAGTATTTT. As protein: CASSQEGLAGGTDTQYF.